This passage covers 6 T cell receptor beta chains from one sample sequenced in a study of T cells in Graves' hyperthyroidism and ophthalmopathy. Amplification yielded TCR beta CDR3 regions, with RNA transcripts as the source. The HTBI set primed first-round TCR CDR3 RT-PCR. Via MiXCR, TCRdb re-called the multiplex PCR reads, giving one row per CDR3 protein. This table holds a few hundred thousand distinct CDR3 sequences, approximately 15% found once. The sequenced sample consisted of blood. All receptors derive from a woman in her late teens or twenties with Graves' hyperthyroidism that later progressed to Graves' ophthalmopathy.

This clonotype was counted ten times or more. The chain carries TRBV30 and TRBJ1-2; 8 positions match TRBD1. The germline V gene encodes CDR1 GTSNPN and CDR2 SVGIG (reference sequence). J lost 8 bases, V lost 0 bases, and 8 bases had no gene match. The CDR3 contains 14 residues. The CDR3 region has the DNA TGTGCCTGGAGTGTATCGGACAGGGAAGGGGGCTACACCTTC. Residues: CAWSVSDREGGYTF.

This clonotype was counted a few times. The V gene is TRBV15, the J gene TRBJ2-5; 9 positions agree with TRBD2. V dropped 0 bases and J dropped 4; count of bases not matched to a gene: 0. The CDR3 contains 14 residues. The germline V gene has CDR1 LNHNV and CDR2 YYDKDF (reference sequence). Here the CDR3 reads CATSREAGGETQYF. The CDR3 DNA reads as TGTGCCACCAGCAGAGAAGCGGGAGGAGAGACCCAGTACTTC.

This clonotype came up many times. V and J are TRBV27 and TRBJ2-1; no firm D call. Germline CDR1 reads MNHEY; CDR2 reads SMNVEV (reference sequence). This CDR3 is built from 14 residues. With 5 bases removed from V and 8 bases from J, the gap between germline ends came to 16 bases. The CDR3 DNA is TGTGCCAGCAGTCACAGCCGGAGTATCTATGAGCAGTTCTTC. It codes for CASSHSRSIYEQFF.

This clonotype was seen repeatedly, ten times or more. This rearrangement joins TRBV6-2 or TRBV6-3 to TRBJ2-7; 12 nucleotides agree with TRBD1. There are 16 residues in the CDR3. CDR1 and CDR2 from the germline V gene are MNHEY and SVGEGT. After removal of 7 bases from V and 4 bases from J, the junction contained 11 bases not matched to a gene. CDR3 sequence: CASIETLGQGAYEQYF. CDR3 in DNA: TGTGCCAGCATCGAGACCCTGGGACAGGGGGCTTACGAGCAGTACTTC.

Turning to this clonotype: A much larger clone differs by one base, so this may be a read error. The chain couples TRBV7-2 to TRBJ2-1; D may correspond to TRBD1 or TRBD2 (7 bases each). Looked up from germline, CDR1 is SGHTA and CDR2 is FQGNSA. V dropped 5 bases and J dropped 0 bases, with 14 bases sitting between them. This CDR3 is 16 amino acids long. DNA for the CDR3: TGTGCCAGCAGCCCCCAGGGGGGGAACTCCTACAATGAGCAGTTCTTC. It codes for CASSPQGGNSYNEQFF. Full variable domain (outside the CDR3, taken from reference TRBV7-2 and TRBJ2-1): GAGVSQSPSNKVTEKGKDVELRCDPISGHTALYWYRQSLGQGLEFLIYFQGNSAPDKSGLPSDRFSAERTGGSVSTLTIQRTQQEDSAVYLCASSPQGGNSYNEQFFGPGTRLTVL.

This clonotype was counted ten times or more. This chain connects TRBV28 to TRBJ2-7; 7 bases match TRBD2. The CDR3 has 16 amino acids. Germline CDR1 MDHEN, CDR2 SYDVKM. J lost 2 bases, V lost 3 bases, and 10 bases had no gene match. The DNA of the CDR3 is TGTGCCAGCAGTTTCCCCCCAACGGGGGGTACCTACGAGCAGTACTTC. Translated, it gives CASSFPPTGGTYEQYF. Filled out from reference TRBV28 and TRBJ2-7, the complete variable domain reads DVKVTQSSRYLVKRTGEKVFLECVQDMDHENMFWYRQDPGLGLRLIYFSYDVKMKEKGDIPEGYSVSREKKERFSLILESASTNQTSMYLCASSFPPTGGTYEQYFGPGTRLTVT.